Shown below are 20 T cell receptor beta chains from a single sample sequenced in a study of CD4 T cells in relation to SARS-CoV-2 and coronaviruses. The unexposed donors gave CD4+ T cells in about 2010-2019, prior to COVID-19. CD4+ T cells were isolated from the cells after more than 8 days of culture. Sequencing was performed with immunoSEQ multiplex PCR; in TCRdb, only in-frame clones are kept and a portion is missing. Found here are some 22,000 clones, 72% of them singletons; the top ten hold roughly a sixth. These receptors lack a known antigen. The specimen was CD4+ T cells from PBMCs, cultured in vitro. The receptors here all came from a human donor in good health.

The gene calls are TRBV7-9 and TRBJ1-6; 10 bases match TRBD1. The V and J ends lost 3 bases and 9 bases, in that order; junction bases with no gene match: 2. Germline V gene data show CDR1 as SEHNR and CDR2 as FQNEAQ (reference sequence). This CDR3 has 14 residues. The CDR3 region is CASSFGTGVSPLHF. CDR3 DNA: TGTGCCAGCAGCTTCGGGACAGGGGTTTCACCCCTCCACTTT.

This clone turned up a few times. The V gene is TRBV18, the J gene TRBJ1-5; no clear D. Trimming removed 3 bases at V and 2 bases at J, with 2 bases between. CDR1 and CDR2 from the germline V gene are KGHSH and LQKENI. The CDR3 is 12 amino acids. The CDR3 DNA reads as TGTGCCAGCTCACCCGGCAATCAGCCCCAGCATTTT. It yields the protein CASSPGNQPQHF.

The chain combines TRBV25-1 with TRBJ2-1; 7 bases align to TRBD1. CDR1 is MGHDK and CDR2 is SYGVNS in the germline V gene. V lost 6 bases, J lost 5 bases, and 13 bases stayed unmatched. The CDR3 extends over 16 amino acids. The CDR3 DNA reads as TGTGCCAGCAGCGCCACACAGGGGCATTGGGACAATGAGCAGTTCTTC. Its translation is CASSATQGHWDNEQFF.

V gene TRBV18 combines with J gene TRBJ1-2; D is ambiguous. Trimming shortened V by 5 bases and J by 8 bases, and 18 bases separated the two germline ends. Germline lookup yields CDR1 KGHSH and CDR2 LQKENI. The length of the CDR3 is 14 residues. The CDR3 sequence: CASSEDLRLEGYTF. As DNA, the CDR3 is TGTGCCAGCTCAGAGGACCTACGCCTTGAAGGCTACACCTTC. The complete variable domain, with remaining parts taken from reference TRBV18 and TRBJ1-2, reads NAGVMQNPRHLVRRRGQEARLRCSPMKGHSHVYWYRQLPEEGLKFMVYLQKENIIDESGMPKERFSAEFPKEGPSILRIQQVVRGDSAAYFCASSEDLRLEGYTFGSGTRLTVV.

This sequence joins TRBV11-2 and TRBJ2-4, with D possibly being TRBD1 or TRBD2 (5 bases each). The CDR3 extends over 15 amino acids. Germline CDR1 reads SGHAT; CDR2 reads FQNNGV. V was trimmed by 4 bases and J by 0 bases, leaving 10 bases between them. CDR3 coding DNA: TGTGCCAGCAGCTCACAGGAGGTAGCCAAAAACATTCAGTACTTC. Residues: CASSSQEVAKNIQYF. The full variable domain, rest sourced from reference TRBV11-2 and TRBJ2-4, is EAGVAQSPRYKIIEKRQSVAFWCNPISGHATLYWYQQILGQGPKLLIQFQNNGVVDDSQLPKDRFSAERLKGVDSTLKIQPAKLEDSAVYLCASSSQEVAKNIQYFGAGTRLSVL.

The chain links TRBV27 to TRBJ2-7; 7 bases are a match to TRBD2. The CDR3 has 14 amino acids. With V trimmed by 3 bases and J by 6 bases, 8 bases remained unmatched. Germline CDR1 MNHEY, CDR2 SMNVEV (reference sequence). The CDR3 protein is CASSFRREGFEQYF. The CDR3 nucleotides are TGTGCCAGCAGTTTTAGGAGGGAGGGCTTCGAGCAGTACTTC.

The rearrangement uses TRBV6-2 or TRBV6-3 and TRBJ1-4, with a possible D match to TRBD1 (5 bases). Trimming stripped 2 bases from V and 2 bases from J, with 15 bases between. This CDR3 contains 17 residues. The germline CDR1 and CDR2 sequences are MNHEY and SVGEGT. CDR3: CASSYIRGSATNEKLFF. The CDR3 DNA reads TGTGCCAGCAGTTACATCCGGGGCTCTGCGACTAATGAAAAACTGTTTTTT.

The chain combines TRBV6-5 with TRBJ2-7; tentative D call: TRBD1 (5 bases). The V end lost 0 bases, the J end lost 1 base, and 7 bases lay between the germline ends. CDR1 and CDR2 from the germline V gene are MNHEY and SVGAGI. The CDR3 has 14 residues. CDR3 sequence: CASSYSTESYEQYF. CDR3 in DNA: TGTGCCAGCAGTTACTCGACAGAATCCTACGAGCAGTACTTC.

The chain links TRBV2 to TRBJ2-5; D call uncertain. CDR3 length: 12 amino acids. Trimming took off 2 bases at V and 5 bases at J, with 6 bases between the two ends. CDR1 SNHLY and CDR2 FYNNEI come from the germline V gene. The CDR3 DNA sequence: TGTGCCAGCAGTGAAAATCGGGAGACCCAGTACTTC. Its protein is CASSENRETQYF.

This clone has more than one count but fewer than ten. The genes are TRBV2 and TRBJ2-5, with TRBD2 matching 14 bases. Germline V gene lookup returns CDR1 SNHLY and CDR2 FYNNEI. Unmatched junction bases numbered 9, after V lost 8 bases and J lost 1 base. This CDR3 has 17 residues. DNA of the CDR3: TGTGCCAGCGAGGAGGGACTAGCGGGAGCCATCCAAGAGACCCAGTACTTC. Translating it yields CASEEGLAGAIQETQYF.

CDR3 sequence: CASSRTQDRVRSQPQHF. Here the CDR3 DNA reads TGCGCCAGCAGCCGGACCCAGGACAGGGTACGGAGTCAGCCCCAGCATTTT. The J gene is TRBJ1-5, the V gene TRBV4-1, with 8 bases aligning to TRBD1. This CDR3 spans 17 amino acids. Germline loops: CDR1 MGHRA, CDR2 YSYEKL. V gave up 4 bases and J gave up 6 bases; unmatched junction bases: 14.

V is TRBV4-3 and J is TRBJ2-7; 11 bases agree with TRBD2. This CDR3 has 16 residues. With 2 bases clipped from V and 4 bases from J, the junction kept 7 bases outside the gene matches. In germline, CDR1 is LGHNA, CDR2 YSLEER. The CDR3 loop reads CASSQRLAGNLYEQYF. CDR3 sequence (DNA): TGCGCCAGCAGCCAACGACTAGCGGGGAACCTTTACGAGCAGTACTTC.

This clone was recorded once. V is TRBV4-3 and J is TRBJ2-1; TRBD2 matches at 8 bases. The CDR3 spans 17 residues. Germline CDR1 is LGHNA and CDR2 is YSLEER. J gave up 10 bases and V 0 bases, and 14 bases lay outside the gene matches. The CDR3 sequence: CASSQDHGTRGREEQFF. For the CDR3, the DNA is TGCGCCAGCAGCCAAGATCACGGGACTAGGGGTAGGGAAGAGCAGTTCTTC.

The chain recombines TRBV7-2 with TRBJ2-5; D might be TRBD1 (6 bases). The CDR3 sequence is 13 residues long. The V end was cut by 3 bases, the J end by 5 bases, with 10 bases between. Germline V gives CDR1 SGHTA, CDR2 FQGNSA. The CDR3, as DNA: TGTGCCAGCAGCTTCCAGGGGCGGGAGACCCAGTACTTC. Amino acids: CASSFQGRETQYF.

This clone was recorded a few times. This chain joins TRBV5-6 and TRBJ2-2; TRBD1 agrees at 9 bases. Per germline, CDR1 SGHDT and CDR2 YYEEEE. CDR3 length: 18 amino acids. The J segment lost 4 bases and the V segment lost 4 bases, leaving 14 bases of the junction unmatched. The CDR3 DNA follows: TGTGCCAGCAGCCCGATTAACAGGGGGCGTCTCTCCACCGGGGAGCTGTTTTTT. It is translated as CASSPINRGRLSTGELFF.

This rearrangement joins TRBV7-9 to TRBJ1-3, with D unclear. The V end lost 2 bases, the J end lost 2 bases, and 7 bases lay between the germline ends. CDR3 length equals 14 residues. CDR1 and CDR2 from the germline V gene are SEHNR and FQNEAQ (reference sequence). The CDR3 loop reads CASSLPGTGNTIYF. CDR3 coding DNA: TGTGCCAGCAGCTTACCCGGGACTGGAAACACCATATATTTT.

This chain joins TRBV12-3 or TRBV12-4 and TRBJ2-2, with TRBD1 identical over 7 bases. This CDR3 spans 13 amino acids. The V and J ends lost 4 bases and 10 bases, in that order; junction bases with no gene match: 6. The CDR3 loop is CASSSRQGAELFF. The CDR3 nucleotides read TGTGCCAGCAGTTCGCGACAGGGTGCGGAGCTGTTTTTT.

The chain employs TRBV5-1 and TRBJ2-1; 8 positions match TRBD1. Germline V gene sequence: CDR1 SGHRS, CDR2 YFSETQ. V was pared by 6 bases and J by 4 bases, with 9 bases of the junction left unmatched. The CDR3 totals 15 residues. CDR3 loop: CASTADRGLYNEQFF. CDR3 DNA: TGCGCCAGCACCGCCGACAGGGGTCTTTACAATGAGCAGTTCTTC.

Regarding this clone: Other DNA sequences in the sample encode the same CDR3. The gene calls are TRBV4-1 and TRBJ2-5, with 8 bases aligning to TRBD2. CDR3 length: 16 residues. Trimming took 1 base from V and 1 from J; bases not matched to a gene: 5. The germline V gene has CDR1 MGHRA and CDR2 YSYEKL. The CDR3, as DNA: TGCGCCAGCAGCCAAGGGAGCGGGGGAGTCCAAGAGACCCAGTACTTC. It encodes CASSQGSGGVQETQYF.

The rearrangement links TRBV6-5 to TRBJ2-1, with TRBD1 identical over 7 bases. The CDR3 extends over 12 amino acids. J lost 7 bases, V lost 6 bases, and 3 bases had no gene match. Germline V lookup: CDR1 MNHEY, CDR2 SVGAGI. The CDR3 protein is CASSPQGNEQFF. CDR3 coding DNA: TGTGCCAGCAGCCCACAGGGGAATGAGCAGTTCTTC.